This T cell receptor (beta chain) was profiled in a study of spatial heterogeneity in lung cancer. Across the study: Raw sequencing reads included, on average, more than ten appearances of each unique TCR and UMI combination.

This clonotype appeared many times. Specified time point: sample taken at primary tumor resection. Whole RNA, isolated from tumor, nontumor lung or frozen PBMC, was sequenced without prior sorting. The germline gives CDR1 MNHNY, CDR2 SVGAGI (reference sequence). V shed 2 bases and J shed 11 bases, with 7 bases lying between them. The CDR3 loop spans 11 amino acids. TCRdb reprocessed the 5' RACE reads with MiXCR, giving one entry per CDR3 protein. The table lists some 41,000 distinct CDR3 sequences, approximately 6.8% of them singletons. The chain employs TRBV6-6 and TRBJ1-5; D is undetermined. The clonotype was recovered from a female donor with early-stage non-small cell lung cancer. The sequences come from PBMCs, collected at surgery. The CDR3 reads CASSYDGTQHF. The DNA of the CDR3 is TGTGCCAGCAGTTACGATGGGACCCAGCATTTT.